The 12 T cell receptor beta chains below were found in one sample sequenced in a study of cytomegalovirus exposure and HLA in healthy donors. PCR was performed using 60 Vbeta and 13 Jbeta primers. Measured with immunoSEQ multiplex PCR; TCRdb has only the in-frame clones, and not every one. The sample has more than 150,000 clones; about 77% are singletons. Input material: PBMCs. Source of these receptors: a woman aged 25 to 45 in good health and CMV-seropositive.

The gene calls are TRBV6-6 and TRBJ2-2; TRBD1 aligns across 8 bases. With 6 bases clipped from V and 4 bases from J, the junction kept 4 bases outside the gene matches. The germline V gene encodes CDR1 MNHNY and CDR2 SVGAGI (reference sequence). CDR3 size: 14 residues. This chain's CDR3 is CASRTGAGTGELFF. CDR3 DNA: TGTGCCAGCAGGACAGGGGCGGGCACCGGGGAGCTGTTTTTT.

The chain is built from TRBV2 and TRBJ2-5; 10 bases are a match to TRBD1. The J call is doubtful: the DNA matches TRBJ2-7 better. The CDR3 contains 15 residues. CDR1 is SNHLY and CDR2 is FYNNEI in the germline V gene. The CDR3 sequence is CASRHRDRGSYEQYF. The CDR3, as DNA: TGTGCCAGCAGACACCGGGACAGGGGCTCCTACGAGCAGTACTTC.

The V and J genes are TRBV30 and TRBJ1-2; D might be TRBD1 (5 bases). CDR1 GTSNPN and CDR2 SVGIG come from the germline V gene (reference sequence). CDR3 length: 13 amino acids. Trimming left V 1 base short and J 6 bases short, with 12 bases between. The CDR3, as DNA: TGTGCCTGGAGTGGACAGCCTCTTCATGGCTACACCTTC. This encodes CAWSGQPLHGYTF.

V is TRBV19 and J is TRBJ2-4; TRBD2 matches 7 bases. Trimming cost V 4 bases and J 8 bases; bases outside gene matches: 14. This CDR3 is 16 amino acids long. Germline-derived CDR1 and CDR2 are LNHDA and SQIVND (reference sequence). CDR3 bases: TGTGCCAGTAGTAGCTGGGGGAGGGGACCGCTCGACATTCAGTACTTC. It yields the protein CASSSWGRGPLDIQYF. Complete variable domain (other parts from reference TRBV19 and TRBJ2-4): DGGITQSPKYLFRKEGQNVTLSCEQNLNHDAMYWYRQDPGQGLRLIYYSQIVNDFQKGDIAEGYSVSREKKESFPLTVTSAQKNPTAFYLCASSSWGRGPLDIQYFGAGTRLSVL.

This clone was detected ten times or more. This chain uses TRBV4-3 with TRBJ1-4; 12 bases agree with TRBD1. V was clipped by 0 bases and J by 7 bases; unmatched bases: 3. The CDR3 runs to 16 residues. CDR1 LGHNA and CDR2 YSLEER come from the germline V gene. CDR3 in amino acids: CASSQEGTGGLEKLFF. CDR3 in DNA: TGCGCCAGCAGCCAAGAGGGGACAGGGGGCCTTGAAAAACTGTTTTTT.

V gene TRBV28 combines with J gene TRBJ1-4; D remains unclear. In germline, CDR1 is MDHEN, CDR2 SYDVKM. The CDR3 runs to 15 residues. The V end lost 3 bases, the J end lost 6 bases, and 14 bases lay between the germline ends. CDR3 sequence: CASSFAGLEDEKLFF. The CDR3 region has the DNA TGTGCCAGCAGTTTTGCAGGTTTGGAAGATGAAAAACTGTTTTTT.

The rearrangement links TRBV9 to TRBJ2-2; D is perhaps TRBD1 (5 bases). CDR3 length: 17 amino acids. Trimming removed 3 bases at V and 7 bases at J, with 22 bases between. Germline values: CDR1 SGDLS, CDR2 YYNGEE. The CDR3 coding sequence is TGTGCCAGCAGCGAGGCCCCCGTACAGGTCGGGCACGGGGAGCTGTTTTTT. This translates into CASSEAPVQVGHGELFF.

The V and J genes are TRBV4-3 and TRBJ2-2; the match to TRBD2 covers 10 bases. V was pared by 3 bases and J by 6 bases, with 4 bases of the junction left unmatched. CDR1 is LGHNA, CDR2 YSLEER, per germline. The CDR3 runs 15 residues. The CDR3 DNA is TGCGCCAGCAGCCAGAGCGGGGGGGCGCCCGGGGAGCTGTTTTTT. It encodes CASSQSGGAPGELFF.

The chain joins TRBV11-1 to TRBJ2-1; 10 bases are shared with TRBD2. CDR3 size: 16 residues. CDR1 is SGHAT and CDR2 is FQDESV in the germline V gene (reference sequence). V dropped 1 base and J dropped 12; count of bases not matched to a gene: 12. CDR3 residues: CASSLERGGNYKVQFF. The DNA for the CDR3 is TGTGCCAGCAGCTTAGAGCGGGGGGGGAACTACAAGGTGCAGTTCTTC.

This clone was seen a handful of times. The chain links TRBV11-2 to TRBJ2-7; TRBD1 matches at 11 bases. Trimming took 5 bases from V and 4 from J; bases not matched to a gene: 4. In germline, CDR1 is SGHAT, CDR2 FQNNGV. The length of the CDR3 is 14 residues. CDR3 region: CASSTGQGAYEQYF. Written as DNA, the CDR3 is TGTGCCAGCAGCACCGGACAGGGGGCTTACGAGCAGTACTTC.

The chain links TRBV15 to TRBJ1-2; 8 bases agree with TRBD1. CDR3 length equals 19 residues. After removal of 0 bases from V and 5 bases from J, the junction contained 17 bases not matched to a gene. The germline gives CDR1 LNHNV, CDR2 YYDKDF (reference sequence). The CDR3 sequence: CATSRDYKPRQGPLYGYTF. The CDR3 region has the DNA TGTGCCACCAGCAGAGATTACAAGCCCCGACAGGGGCCCTTATATGGCTACACCTTC.

The J gene is TRBJ2-1, the V gene TRBV9; the match to TRBD2 covers 13 bases. CDR1 and CDR2 from the germline V gene are SGDLS and YYNGEE. This CDR3 spans 15 amino acids. V trimming: 4 bases; J trimming: 12 bases; junction bases outside the gene matches: 10. CDR3 nucleotides: TGTGCCAGCAGCCAGACTAGCGGGGGGTCCCAAGGGCAGTTCTTC. This encodes CASSQTSGGSQGQFF.